A single sample gave rise to the 28 T cell receptor beta chains below, sequenced in a study of beta chain features in type 1 diabetes. Study observations and caveats: Among all four CD4+ subsets, Type 1 diabetes patients had TCRB CDR3s that were moderately but significantly shorter.

What these receptors recognize is not known. Every isolated RNA sample was fully reverse transcribed, so sequencing captured expressed TCRB transcripts. Sequencing was performed with immunoSEQ multiplex PCR; in TCRdb, only in-frame clones are kept and a portion is missing. Altogether more than 300,000 clones are present, approximately 9.7% being singletons, with the ten largest covering 1%. The specimen was central memory CD4+ T cells from blood. The receptors originated from a man between 25 and 39 years old with type 1 diabetes.

The chain links TRBV5-6 to TRBJ2-4; 7 nucleotides agree with TRBD2. CDR1 and CDR2 (germline): SGHDT, YYEEEE. This CDR3 contains 14 residues. Trimming at V came to 6 bases and at J to 7 bases, leaving 10 bases not matched to a gene. The CDR3 protein is CASMGSTGGNIQYF. The CDR3 DNA follows: TGTGCCAGCATGGGGAGTACCGGGGGGAACATTCAGTACTTC.

This sequence joins TRBV21-1 and TRBJ1-5. TRBV21-1 is designated a pseudogene. The CDR3 has 17 amino acids. This CDR3 is CASSKEGGRRFDQPQHF. CDR3 sequence (DNA): TGTGCCAGCAGCAAGGAGGGGGGGAGACGATTTGATCAGCCCCAGCATTTT.

The chain carries TRBV28 and TRBJ2-1, with 9 bases aligning to TRBD1. The germline V gene encodes CDR1 MDHEN and CDR2 SYDVKM. CDR3 size: 14 residues. V was clipped by 5 bases and J by 4 bases; unmatched bases: 3. This chain's CDR3 is CASSTDRGYNEQFF. The CDR3 nucleotides are TGTGCCAGCAGTACGGACAGGGGATACAATGAGCAGTTCTTC.

In its sample, this clone was seen a few times. The gene calls are TRBV5-1 and TRBJ2-3; the D gene is possibly TRBD2 (6 bases). CDR1 and CDR2 (germline): SGHRS, YFSETQ. CDR3 length equals 15 residues. V was shortened by 1 base and J by 6 bases, with 15 bases between the two germline ends. The DNA for the CDR3 is TGCGCCAGCAGCTTGAGATCGGGCGGGGTGGATACGCAGTATTTT. As protein: CASSLRSGGVDTQYF.

Concerning this clone itself: The sample holds other DNA sequences that translate to the same CDR3. The rearrangement joins TRBV5-1 to TRBJ2-7; 7 bases align to TRBD1. CDR1 and CDR2 from the germline V gene are SGHRS and YFSETQ. The CDR3 covers 14 residues. With 5 bases clipped from V and 2 bases from J, the junction kept 7 bases outside the gene matches. CDR3 sequence: CASSATGTTYEQYF. The CDR3 DNA reads TGCGCCAGCAGTGCGACAGGGACAACCTACGAGCAGTACTTC.

In its sample, this clone was seen a few times. The rearrangement links TRBV30 to TRBJ2-1; D call uncertain. Germline CDR1 GTSNPN, CDR2 SVGIG (reference sequence). The CDR3 length is 14 residues. Trimming took 5 bases from V and 0 from J, leaving 11 bases between them. CDR3 loop: CAWGNSFSYNEQFF. The DNA for the CDR3 is TGTGCCTGGGGGAACTCATTCTCCTACAATGAGCAGTTCTTC.

This clone was observed a few times. The rearrangement joins TRBV7-9 to TRBJ2-5; TRBD2 matches at 9 bases. Germline V CDR1 and CDR2: SEHNR, FQNEAQ (reference sequence). V dropped 3 bases and J dropped 5; count of bases not matched to a gene: 10. This CDR3 region has 16 residues. CDR3 sequence (DNA): TGTGCCAGCAGCTTCGCGGGGGGGCCCCCCTGGGAGACCCAGTACTTC. This translates into CASSFAGGPPWETQYF.

This clone was recorded a few times. The rearrangement uses TRBV10-3 and TRBJ1-2; 11 nucleotides match TRBD1. This CDR3 has 15 amino acids. J was trimmed by 8 bases and V by 8 bases; bases with no gene match: 13. The germline V gene encodes CDR1 ENHRY and CDR2 SYGVKD. This CDR3 reads CAIAKSGQGARGYTF. The DNA for the CDR3 is TGTGCCATCGCTAAAAGCGGACAGGGGGCCAGGGGCTACACCTTC.

This clone turned up a few times. The CDR3 DNA reads as TGTGCCAGCAGCAAAGGCCCGGATGAGCAGTTCTTC. Translation: CASSKGPDEQFF. The V call is TRBV21-1, the J call TRBJ2-1; the D call in the table, TRBD2, was not verified against the DNA. TRBV21-1 is marked as a pseudogene. CDR3 length: 12 residues.

The V gene is TRBV11-2, the J gene TRBJ2-4; D not certain. This CDR3 spans 12 amino acids. Germline V gene sequence: CDR1 SGHAT, CDR2 FQNNGV. The V gene lost 3 bases and the J gene lost 6 bases, with 6 bases spanning the gap. CDR3 sequence: CASSFGLNIQYF. In DNA, the CDR3 is TGTGCCAGCAGCTTCGGCCTAAACATTCAGTACTTC.

V gene TRBV11-2 combines with J gene TRBJ1-1; TRBD1 matches at 8 bases. The CDR3 covers 11 residues. Per the germline V gene, CDR1 is SGHAT and CDR2 is FQNNGV. The junction had 2 bases not matched to a gene; V was cut back by 3 bases and J by 11 bases. Here the CDR3 reads CASSLTGDAFF. The CDR3 region has the DNA TGTGCCAGCAGCTTGACAGGGGACGCTTTCTTT.

There are a few counts of this clone. The rearrangement joins TRBV27 to TRBJ1-2; TRBD1 agrees at 8 bases. Germline-derived CDR1 and CDR2 are MNHEY and SMNVEV (reference sequence). J lost 5 bases, V lost 6 bases, and 11 bases had no gene match. The CDR3 runs 15 residues. CDR3: CASSPRDRPLYGYTF. CDR3 sequence (DNA): TGTGCCAGCAGCCCCAGGGACAGGCCCCTATATGGCTACACCTTC.

Only a few counts were recorded for this clone. The genes are TRBV7-2 and TRBJ2-1; D is uncertain. V was pared by 4 bases and J by 1 base, with 5 bases between. Germline CDR1 SGHTA, CDR2 FQGNSA. The CDR3 contains 13 residues. CDR3 loop: CASSSRSYNEQFF. CDR3 sequence (DNA): TGTGCCAGCAGCTCCAGGTCCTACAATGAGCAGTTCTTC.

V gene TRBV11-2 combines with J gene TRBJ2-4, with TRBD2 identical over 11 bases. Germline V gene data show CDR1 as SGHAT and CDR2 as FQNNGV. This CDR3 has 14 amino acids. The V and J ends lost 2 bases and 12 bases, in that order; junction bases with no gene match: 6. The CDR3 protein is CASSLSLAGGYQYF. The CDR3 DNA follows: TGTGCCAGCAGCTTAAGTCTAGCGGGGGGTTATCAGTACTTC.

The chain has TRBV25-1 and TRBJ1-2; the D is unclear. The CDR3 is 11 residues long. V was shortened by 3 bases and J by 5 bases, with 4 bases between the two germline ends. Per germline, CDR1 MGHDK and CDR2 SYGVNS. CDR3 DNA: TGTGCCAGCAGTGAGGAATATGGCTACACCTTC. This encodes CASSEEYGYTF.

V and J are TRBV28 and TRBJ2-1; D call uncertain. The germline CDR1 and CDR2 sequences are MDHEN and SYDVKM. The CDR3 loop spans 11 amino acids. Trimming shortened V by 6 bases and J by 4 bases, and 4 bases separated the two germline ends. The CDR3 is CASSYYNEQFF. CDR3 sequence (DNA): TGTGCCAGCAGCTATTACAATGAGCAGTTCTTC.

This chain connects TRBV5-1 to TRBJ1-2; 7 nucleotides agree with TRBD1. Germline V gene sequence: CDR1 SGHRS, CDR2 YFSETQ. V dropped 4 bases and J dropped 6; count of bases not matched to a gene: 6. The CDR3 is 13 residues long. The CDR3 DNA follows: TGCGCCAGCAGCCTACAGGGGAACCATGGCTACACCTTC. As protein: CASSLQGNHGYTF.

The chain's CDR3 is CASSPAERTTDTQYF. The CDR3 coding sequence is TGTGCCAGCAGCCCAGCAGAGCGGACCACAGATACGCAGTATTTT. The J gene is TRBJ2-3, the V gene TRBV7-2; D perhaps matches TRBD2 (5 bases). Trimming removed 5 bases from V and 2 bases from J, with 14 bases in between. This CDR3 comprises 15 residues. Germline V gene sequence: CDR1 SGHTA, CDR2 FQGNSA.

CDR3 sequence reads: CRAGSEAGYTF. The DNA of the CDR3 is TGCAGGGCGGGGTCGGAGGCCGGCTACACCTTC. The V call is TRBV20-1, the J call TRBJ1-2, with D hard to call. The CDR3 contains 11 residues. Germline lookup yields CDR1 DFQATT and CDR2 SNEGSKA (reference sequence).

This clone has only a few counts. The chain employs TRBV5-4 and TRBJ2-3; 11 nucleotides line up with TRBD2. Germline V lookup: CDR1 SGHNT, CDR2 YYREEE (reference sequence). Trimming at V came to 4 bases and at J to 4 bases, leaving 14 bases not matched to a gene. This CDR3 is built from 18 residues. CDR3 in amino acids: CASSPGGLLAGGADTQYF. CDR3 DNA: TGTGCCAGCAGCCCGGGGGGCCTCCTAGCGGGGGGCGCAGATACGCAGTATTTT.

To note about this clone: Other DNA sequences from this sample encode an identical CDR3 as well. The CDR3 here is CASRESGSYEQYF. In nucleotides, the CDR3 is TGTGCCAGTAGGGAGTCAGGCTCCTACGAGCAGTACTTC. J is TRBJ2-7 and V is TRBV6-6, with a weak D call TRBD2 (5 bases). CDR3 length: 13 residues. Germline CDR1 MNHNY, CDR2 SVGAGI (reference sequence). The V gene lost 9 bases and the J gene lost 0 bases, with 12 bases spanning the gap.

The genes are TRBV28 and TRBJ2-2; 7 nucleotides line up with TRBD1. Trimming took 5 bases from V and 4 from J; bases not matched to a gene: 19. CDR1 and CDR2 (germline): MDHEN, SYDVKM. The CDR3 loop spans 19 amino acids. CDR3: CASSVAFAETGPTTGELFF. The CDR3 DNA follows: TGTGCCAGCAGTGTAGCGTTTGCTGAGACAGGGCCGACCACCGGGGAGCTGTTTTTT.

The DNA for the CDR3 is TGTGCCAGCAGGGGACAGGGGGCATTTACGGATACGCAGTATTTT. Amino acid sequence: CASRGQGAFTDTQYF. The genes are TRBV6-1 and TRBJ2-3, with 12 positions matching TRBD1. CDR3 length equals 15 residues. The germline gives CDR1 MNHNS, CDR2 SASEGT. J gave up 6 bases and V 6 bases, and 7 bases lay outside the gene matches.

This clone turned up a few times. The CDR3, as DNA: TGCGCCAGCAGCCAAGGGACTGGCCAAGAGACCCAGTACTTC. Its protein product is CASSQGTGQETQYF. The chain uses TRBV5-1 and TRBJ2-5; tentatively, D is TRBD2 (6 bases). The CDR3 extends over 14 amino acids. From germline, CDR1 is SGHRS and CDR2 YFSETQ. Trimming pared 4 bases from V and 1 base from J, leaving 11 bases between.

V usage is TRBV2 and J usage is TRBJ2-5, with unresolved D. The CDR3 runs 13 residues. Trimming removed 8 bases from V and 4 bases from J, with 14 bases in between. CDR1 is SNHLY, CDR2 FYNNEI, per germline. CDR3 sequence: CASRAYPGETQYF. The CDR3 DNA sequence: TGTGCCAGCCGGGCCTATCCGGGAGAGACCCAGTACTTC.

This clone occurred a few times. The chain couples TRBV19 to TRBJ1-2; 8 nucleotides agree with TRBD1. Germline CDR1 reads LNHDA; CDR2 reads SQIVND (reference sequence). This CDR3 has 13 amino acids. The V gene end was trimmed by 4 bases and the J gene end by 6 bases; junction bases not matched to a gene: 4. This CDR3 reads CASSKDREDGYTF. The CDR3 DNA reads as TGTGCCAGTAGTAAGGACAGGGAAGATGGCTACACCTTC.

This clone was seen repeatedly, ten times or more. CDR3 amino acids: CASSRQATNTGELFF. DNA for the CDR3: TGTGCCAGCAGCCGACAGGCGACGAACACCGGGGAGCTGTTTTTT. The chain recombines TRBV6-6 with TRBJ2-2; tentatively, D is TRBD1 (6 bases). The CDR3 loop spans 15 amino acids. Trimming removed 6 bases at V and 0 bases at J, with 11 bases between. The germline V gene encodes CDR1 MNHNY and CDR2 SVGAGI (reference sequence).

This chain uses TRBV25-1 with TRBJ2-5, with 9 bases lining up with TRBD1. V lost 3 bases to trimming and J lost 4 bases; unmatched junction nucleotides: 3. The CDR3 has 14 amino acids. CDR1 and CDR2 from the germline V gene are MGHDK and SYGVNS. The CDR3 protein is CASSDSDRGETQYF. CDR3 in DNA: TGTGCCAGCAGTGACTCGGACAGGGGAGAGACCCAGTACTTC.